A single sample is the source of the 9 T cell receptor beta chains below, sequenced in a study of beta chain features in type 1 diabetes. The entirety of the isolated RNA underwent reverse transcription, so expressed TCRB transcripts were sequenced. TCRdb's table, derived via immunoSEQ multiplex PCR, lists solely in-frame clones and lacks some. Here the sample spans under 500,000 clones, approximately 31% being singletons. The source material was naive CD4+ T cells from blood. The receptor source for this set is a young man in good health.

This rearrangement joins TRBV29-1 to TRBJ2-7; 8 bases fit TRBD1. The ends lost 3 bases at V and 2 bases at J; junction bases unmatched: 9. CDR1 is SQVTM and CDR2 is ANQGSEA in the germline V gene. The CDR3 consists of 15 residues. The chain's CDR3 is CSVEGRTGSPYEQYF. The CDR3 DNA follows: TGCAGCGTTGAGGGTCGGACAGGGTCCCCCTACGAGCAGTACTTC.

In its sample, this clone was seen a few times. The chain is built from TRBV29-1 and TRBJ2-5; D remains ambiguous. Trimming left V 4 bases short and J 4 bases short, with 10 bases between. The germline gives CDR1 SQVTM, CDR2 ANQGSEA. The CDR3 runs to 12 residues. This chain's CDR3 is CSVAAQSETQYF. CDR3 in DNA: TGCAGCGTTGCAGCACAGTCAGAGACCCAGTACTTC. Supplemented by reference TRBV29-1 and TRBJ2-5, the full variable domain reads SAVISQKPSRDICQRGTSLTIQCQVDSQVTMMFWYRQQPGQSLTLIATANQGSEATYESGFVIDKFPISRPNLTFSTLTVSNMSPEDSSIYLCSVAAQSETQYFGPGTRLLVL.

This clone has just a few counts. The chain uses TRBV30 and TRBJ2-2; 7 bases line up with TRBD2. The junction had 4 bases not matched to a gene; V was cut back by 3 bases and J by 6 bases. This CDR3 spans 13 amino acids. The V gene's germline CDR1 is GTSNPN and CDR2 SVGIG (reference sequence). CDR3 region: CAWSRTSAGELFF. CDR3 nucleotide sequence: TGTGCCTGGAGCAGGACTAGTGCCGGGGAGCTGTTTTTT.

This clone was picked up a small number of times. This chain connects TRBV5-4 to TRBJ2-3; 9 nucleotides align to TRBD2. The CDR3 sequence is 16 residues long. Losses at the gene ends were 5 bases for V and 10 bases for J; bases not matched to a gene: 17. Germline values: CDR1 SGHNT, CDR2 YYREEE (reference sequence). In nucleotides, the CDR3 is TGTGCCAGCAGTCCTGGGACTAGCAGGCCTGAGGGCGCGCAGTATTTT. Amino acid sequence: CASSPGTSRPEGAQYF. The whole variable domain, remainder taken from reference TRBV5-4 and TRBJ2-3, is ETGVTQSPTHLIKTRGQQVTLRCSSQSGHNTVSWYQQALGQGPQFIFQYYREEENGRGNFPPRFSGLQFPNYSSELNVNALELDDSALYLCASSPGTSRPEGAQYFGPGTRLTVL.

The V gene is TRBV9, the J gene TRBJ2-3, with TRBD2 matching over 12 bases. This CDR3 spans 14 amino acids. Germline assignment: CDR1 SGDLS and CDR2 YYNGEE. V gave up 2 bases and J gave up 6 bases; unmatched junction bases: 1. The CDR3 protein is CASSVLAGGDTQYF. The DNA of the CDR3 is TGTGCCAGCAGCGTGCTAGCGGGAGGGGATACGCAGTATTTT.

The chain carries TRBV5-6 and TRBJ2-3; 11 bases align to TRBD1. V dropped 7 bases and J dropped 2; count of bases not matched to a gene: 3. Germline V gives CDR1 SGHDT, CDR2 YYEEEE. The length of the CDR3 is 14 residues. CDR3 residues: CASEDRGLTDTQYF. DNA for the CDR3: TGTGCCAGCGAGGACAGGGGGCTCACAGATACGCAGTATTTT.

This clone has just a few counts. This chain links TRBV10-3 with TRBJ2-3; 7 bases are a match to TRBD2. Germline CDR1 is ENHRY and CDR2 is SYGVKD. The length of the CDR3 is 13 residues. J lost 4 bases, V lost 6 bases, and 4 bases had no gene match. The CDR3 DNA follows: TGTGCCATCAGAGGGAGGGTGGCAGATACGCAGTATTTT. Encoded protein: CAIRGRVADTQYF.

This clone has just a few counts. The chain links TRBV4-2 to TRBJ2-5, with TRBD1 as a possible D gene (5 bases). Germline V lookup: CDR1 LGHNA, CDR2 YNFKEQ. This CDR3 has 16 residues. Trimming took 1 base from V and 3 from J, leaving 15 bases between them. The CDR3 region is CASSQVEGVREETQYF. The CDR3 DNA follows: TGTGCCAGCAGCCAAGTAGAAGGGGTCAGGGAAGAGACCCAGTACTTC.

J is TRBJ2-5 and V is TRBV23-1, with D possibly matching TRBD2 (5 bases). TRBV23-1 falls under the ORF class, with uncertain function. The length of the CDR3 is 13 residues. V gave up 3 bases and J gave up 5 bases, with 10 bases separating them. CDR3: CASSHHRRETQYF. CDR3 coding DNA: TGCGCCAGCAGTCACCATCGGAGGGAGACCCAGTACTTC.